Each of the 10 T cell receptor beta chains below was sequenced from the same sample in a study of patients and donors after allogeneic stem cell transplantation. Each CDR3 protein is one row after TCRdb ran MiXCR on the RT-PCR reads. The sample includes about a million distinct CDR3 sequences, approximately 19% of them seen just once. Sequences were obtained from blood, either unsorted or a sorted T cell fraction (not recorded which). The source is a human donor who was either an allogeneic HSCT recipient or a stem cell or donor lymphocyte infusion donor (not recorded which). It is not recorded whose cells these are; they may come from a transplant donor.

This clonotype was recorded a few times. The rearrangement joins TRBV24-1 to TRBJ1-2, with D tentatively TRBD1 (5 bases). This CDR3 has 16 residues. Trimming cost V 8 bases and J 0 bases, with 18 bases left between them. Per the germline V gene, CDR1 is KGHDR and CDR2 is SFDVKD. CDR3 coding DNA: TGTGCCACCAAAGAAGCCGGGACGGGAACTAACTATGGCTACACCTTC. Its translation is CATKEAGTGTNYGYTF.

The CDR3 loop is CSVLDPDGYTF. The DNA for the CDR3 is TGCAGCGTCCTGGACCCCGATGGCTACACCTTC. The V call is TRBV29-1, the J call TRBJ1-2; no reliable D call. The germline V and J ends were trimmed by 6 bases and 6 bases, with 11 bases remaining between them. This CDR3 region has 11 residues. CDR1 is SQVTM, CDR2 ANQGSEA, per germline.

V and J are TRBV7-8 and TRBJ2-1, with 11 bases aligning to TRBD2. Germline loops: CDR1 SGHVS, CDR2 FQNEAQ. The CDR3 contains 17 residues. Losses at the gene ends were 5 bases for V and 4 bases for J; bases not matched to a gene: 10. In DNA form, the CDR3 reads TGTGCCAGCAGCCCCGACCCATTAGCGGGAGGGTACAATGAGCAGTTCTTC. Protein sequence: CASSPDPLAGGYNEQFF.

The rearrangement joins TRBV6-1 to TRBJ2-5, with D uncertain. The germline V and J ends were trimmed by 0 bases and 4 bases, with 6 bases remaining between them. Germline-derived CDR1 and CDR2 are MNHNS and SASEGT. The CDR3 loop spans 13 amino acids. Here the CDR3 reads CASSEAPPETQYF. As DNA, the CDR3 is TGTGCCAGCAGTGAAGCCCCTCCAGAGACCCAGTACTTC.

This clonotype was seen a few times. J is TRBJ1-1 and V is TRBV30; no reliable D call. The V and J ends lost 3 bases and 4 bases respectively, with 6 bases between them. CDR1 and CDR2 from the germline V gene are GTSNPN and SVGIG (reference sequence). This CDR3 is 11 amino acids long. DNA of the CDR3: TGTGCCTGGAGCAGAACCACTGAAGCTTTCTTT. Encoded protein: CAWSRTTEAFF. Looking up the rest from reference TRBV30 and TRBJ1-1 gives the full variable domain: SQTIHQWPATLVQPVGSPLSLECTVEGTSNPNLYWYRQAAGRGLQLLFYSVGIGQISSEVPQNLSASRPQDRQFILSSKKLLLSDSGFYLCAWSRTTEAFFGQGTRLTVV.

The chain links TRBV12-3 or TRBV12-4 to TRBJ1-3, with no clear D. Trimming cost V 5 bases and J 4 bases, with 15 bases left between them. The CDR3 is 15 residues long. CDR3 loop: CASSTPVARGNTIYF. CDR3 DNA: TGTGCCAGCAGTACCCCGGTGGCGCGAGGAAACACCATATATTTT.

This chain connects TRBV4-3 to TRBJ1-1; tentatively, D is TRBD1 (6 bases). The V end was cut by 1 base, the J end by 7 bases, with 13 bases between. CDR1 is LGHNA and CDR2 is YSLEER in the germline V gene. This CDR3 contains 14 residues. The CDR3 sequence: CASSQATGYVEAFF. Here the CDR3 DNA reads TGCGCCAGCAGCCAAGCTACAGGGTACGTTGAAGCTTTCTTT.

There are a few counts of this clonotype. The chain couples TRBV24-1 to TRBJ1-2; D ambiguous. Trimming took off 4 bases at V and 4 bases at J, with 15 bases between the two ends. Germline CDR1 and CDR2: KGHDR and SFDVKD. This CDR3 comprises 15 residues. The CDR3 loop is CATSDPSGQSYGYTF. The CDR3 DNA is TGTGCCACCAGTGACCCCTCCGGGCAGTCCTATGGCTACACCTTC.

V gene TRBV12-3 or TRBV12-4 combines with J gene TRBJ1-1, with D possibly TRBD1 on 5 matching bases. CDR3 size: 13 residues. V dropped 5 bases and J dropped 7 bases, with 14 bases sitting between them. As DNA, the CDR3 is TGTGCCAGCAGTGGGACGGTGGAACATGAAGCTTTCTTT. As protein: CASSGTVEHEAFF.

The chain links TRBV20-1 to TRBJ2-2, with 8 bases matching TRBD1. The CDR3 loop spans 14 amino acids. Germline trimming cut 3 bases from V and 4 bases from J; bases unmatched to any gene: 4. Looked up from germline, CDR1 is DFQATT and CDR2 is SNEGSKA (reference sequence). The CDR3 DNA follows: TGCAGTGCTAGGGCAGGGGGCAGCACCGGGGAGCTGTTTTTT. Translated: CSARAGGSTGELFF.